Listed here are 25 T cell receptor beta chains from one sample, sequenced in a study of Japanese encephalitis immunity and Zika vaccine responses. For approximately six days, PBMCs labeled with CFSE were cultured with peptide pools at roughly 1 ug/mL each. Proliferating CD4 T cells were sorted unfixed as live CD56-CD19-CD16-CD3+CD4+ CFSE-low cells. TCRdb used MiXCR to reprocess the 5' RACE reads, holding one entry per CDR3 protein. The data contain approximately 590 distinct CDR3 sequences, more than 1.5% of them seen just once; the ten biggest clones take up around 35%. Specimen: antigen-activated CD4+ T cells from blood, cultured, collected during a Zika inactivated vaccine study. These receptors all stem from an adult man who received an inactivated Zika virus vaccine.

J is TRBJ2-7 and V is TRBV28; D not resolved. Per germline, CDR1 MDHEN and CDR2 SYDVKM. Trimming took 6 bases from V and 4 from J, leaving 7 bases between them. This CDR3 contains 11 residues. The DNA for the CDR3 is TGTGCCAGCAGCTCCGCATACGAGCAGTACTTC. It is translated as CASSSAYEQYF. The entire variable domain, with the rest obtained from reference TRBV28 and TRBJ2-7, is as follows: DVKVTQSSRYLVKRTGEKVFLECVQDMDHENMFWYRQDPGLGLRLIYFSYDVKMKEKGDIPEGYSVSREKKERFSLILESASTNQTSMYLCASSSAYEQYFGPGTRLTVT.

Within the sample, this clonotype is medium-sized. The chain's CDR3 is CASLSHTYEQYF. As DNA, the CDR3 is TGTGCATCCCTCTCTCATACCTACGAGCAGTACTTC. V gene TRBV10-3 combines with J gene TRBJ2-7; D is uncertain. CDR1 is ENHRY, CDR2 SYGVKD, per germline. The CDR3 runs to 12 residues.

In its sample, this clonotype is large. The rearrangement uses TRBV12-3 or TRBV12-4 and TRBJ2-3, with TRBD1 identical over 8 bases. The trim removed 5 bases at V and 3 bases at J, leaving 1 base unmatched. This CDR3 spans 13 amino acids. CDR3 in amino acids: CASSRQGTDTQYF. The CDR3 nucleotides read TGTGCCAGCAGTAGACAGGGGACAGATACGCAGTATTTT.

In its sample, this clonotype ranks as medium-sized. The chain recombines TRBV24-1 with TRBJ2-3; the match to TRBD1 covers 9 bases. The CDR3 runs to 18 residues. With 4 bases clipped from V and 1 base from J, the junction kept 11 bases outside the gene matches. Looked up from germline, CDR1 is KGHDR and CDR2 is SFDVKD. CDR3 sequence reads: CATSDVGDRVIGTDTQYF. For the CDR3, the DNA is TGTGCCACCAGTGACGTGGGGGACAGGGTGATTGGCACAGATACGCAGTATTTT.

Only a few counts were recorded for this clonotype. The J gene is TRBJ2-3, the V gene TRBV12-3 or TRBV12-4, with D possibly TRBD2 on 6 matching bases. Trimming cost V 6 bases and J 11 bases, with 15 bases left between them. CDR3 length: 12 amino acids. The CDR3 nucleotides are TGTGCCAGCAGCTTGGAGGCGGGGAGGCAGTATTTT. Translated: CASSLEAGRQYF.

This clonotype ranks as large. CDR3 coding DNA: TGTGCCAGCAGCCTTAGGGGACAGGGGCCCTACGAGCAGTACTTC. The encoded protein is CASSLRGQGPYEQYF. This sequence joins TRBV9 and TRBJ2-7; 10 bases fit TRBD1. V was pared by 4 bases and J by 2 bases, with 6 bases of the junction left unmatched. Germline values: CDR1 SGDLS, CDR2 YYNGEE. The CDR3 consists of 15 residues.

This clonotype qualifies as large. The chain has TRBV20-1 and TRBJ2-5; D remains ambiguous. Germline V gene lookup returns CDR1 DFQATT and CDR2 SNEGSKA (reference sequence). V gave up 5 bases and J gave up 3 bases, with 19 bases separating them. The CDR3 spans 15 residues. The chain's CDR3 is CSADRGLNHKETQYF. CDR3 nucleotide sequence: TGCAGTGCTGATCGTGGGCTCAATCATAAAGAGACCCAGTACTTC.

Relative to its sample, this clonotype is medium-sized. For the CDR3, the DNA is TGCAGCGTTGTTAAGGGGGGCCGAGAGACCCAGTACTTC. Its translation: CSVVKGGRETQYF. The chain uses TRBV29-1 and TRBJ2-5, with D possibly called TRBD1 or TRBD2 (6 bases each). The CDR3 extends over 13 amino acids. CDR1 is SQVTM and CDR2 is ANQGSEA in the germline V gene. The ends were cut back, 4 bases at V and 4 bases at J, with 13 bases in the middle.

This clonotype rates as medium-sized. The rearrangement uses TRBV5-1 and TRBJ1-2; no definite D call. The V end lost 0 bases, the J end lost 0 bases, and 9 bases lay between the germline ends. Germline V gene data show CDR1 as SGHRS and CDR2 as YFSETQ. The CDR3 is made up of 15 amino acids. The CDR3 sequence is CASSLDGQPNYGYTF. As DNA, the CDR3 is TGCGCCAGCAGCTTGGATGGGCAGCCTAACTATGGCTACACCTTC. Based on the CDR3 plus reference TRBV5-1 and TRBJ1-2, the full variable domain is KAGVTQTPRYLIKTRGQQVTLSCSPISGHRSVSWYQQTPGQGLQFLFEYFSETQRNKGNFPGRFSGRQFSNSRSEMNVSTLELGDSALYLCASSLDGQPNYGYTFGSGTRLTVV.

This clonotype is deemed medium-sized. The chain links TRBV20-1 to TRBJ2-7; 7 bases are a match to TRBD1. CDR3 size: 12 residues. Trimming cost V 6 bases and J 5 bases; bases outside gene matches: 7. CDR1 and CDR2 from the germline V gene are DFQATT and SNEGSKA (reference sequence). This CDR3 reads CSAPDRDHEQYF. For the CDR3, the DNA is TGCAGTGCACCTGACAGGGACCACGAGCAGTACTTC.

This clonotype is termed medium-sized (0.01 to 0.1%). The V call is TRBV20-1, the J call TRBJ1-3; D not resolved. Between the trimmed V and J ends, which lost 3 bases and 0 bases, there was a span of 6 bases. Germline CDR1 is DFQATT and CDR2 is SNEGSKA (reference sequence). This CDR3 is built from 13 residues. This CDR3 reads CSASPSSGNTIYF. The CDR3 DNA reads TGCAGTGCTAGCCCGAGCTCTGGAAACACCATATATTTT.

As to this clonotype: The DNA is left out, because the CDR3 cannot be placed on it with certainty; the CDR3 is given as TCRdb lists it. This chain joins TRBV7-8 and TRBJ2-2; the DNA was not used to check the table's D call, TRBD2. The V gene's germline CDR1 is SGHVS and CDR2 FQNEAQ. From its first to its last residue, the CDR3 has 17 amino acids. Here the CDR3 reads CASRHRSGSNTGELFFF.

Relative to its sample, this clonotype is large. The chain joins TRBV5-1 to TRBJ2-1, with D unresolved. Trimming pared 4 bases from V and 6 bases from J, leaving 5 bases between. Germline lookup yields CDR1 SGHRS and CDR2 YFSETQ. The CDR3 covers 11 residues. The DNA of the CDR3 is TGCGCCAGCAGCCAGGCCAATGAGCAGTTCTTC. It codes for CASSQANEQFF.

This clonotype rates as medium-sized (0.01 to 0.1%). The V call is TRBV7-6, the J call TRBJ2-5; TRBD2 matches at 9 bases. Germline CDR1 reads SGHVS; CDR2 reads FNYEAQ. The CDR3 totals 14 residues. V shed 0 bases, J shed 5 bases, and the junction held 1 base outside the gene matches. The CDR3 bases are TGTGCCAGCAGCTTAGCAACTAGCGGGGAGACCCAGTACTTC. Amino acids: CASSLATSGETQYF.

This clonotype counts as medium-sized. This chain joins TRBV7-8 and TRBJ2-7, with TRBD2 matching over 8 bases. The germline V gene has CDR1 SGHVS and CDR2 FQNEAQ. This CDR3 is built from 15 residues. Germline trimming cut 1 base from V and 3 bases from J; bases unmatched to any gene: 5. As DNA, the CDR3 is TGTGCCAGCAGCTTAGACCGGGGGGGCCTCTACGAGCAGTACTTC. Translating it yields CASSLDRGGLYEQYF.

Sample share makes this clonotype medium-sized. The rearrangement uses TRBV5-4 and TRBJ2-5; no definite D call. The CDR3 spans 14 residues. Trimming pared 6 bases from V and 5 bases from J, leaving 17 bases between. CDR1 is SGHNT and CDR2 is YYREEE in the germline V gene (reference sequence). CDR3 sequence: CASTLGRFEETQYF. CDR3 coding DNA: TGTGCCAGCACCCTCGGCAGGTTTGAGGAGACCCAGTACTTC.

This clonotype is large (0.1 to 1%) by share. CDR3 sequence reads: CASRPNRGGQTQETQYF. CDR3 coding DNA: TGTGCCAGCAGACCTAATCGTGGAGGACAGACCCAAGAGACCCAGTACTTC. The chain employs TRBV7-9 and TRBJ2-5, with D maybe TRBD1 (6 bases). This CDR3 is 17 amino acids long. Germline V CDR1 and CDR2: SEHNR, FQNEAQ (reference sequence). V dropped 6 bases and J dropped 1 base, with 21 bases sitting between them. Based on the CDR3 plus reference TRBV7-9 and TRBJ2-5, the full variable domain is DTGVSQNPRHKITKRGQNVTFRCDPISEHNRLYWYRQTLGQGPEFLTYFQNEAQLEKSRLLSDRFSAERPKGSFSTLEIQRTEQGDSAMYLCASRPNRGGQTQETQYFGPGTRLLVL.

This clonotype was counted ten times or more. The chain recombines TRBV5-6 with TRBJ2-1; 7 nucleotides agree with TRBD2. The CDR3 is 13 amino acids. V lost 4 bases, J lost 8 bases, and 6 bases stayed unmatched. Germline-derived CDR1 and CDR2 are SGHDT and YYEEEE. CDR3 region: CASSRDYSDEQFF. The CDR3 nucleotides are TGTGCCAGCAGCCGGGACTACAGCGATGAGCAGTTCTTC. Based on the CDR3 plus reference TRBV5-6 and TRBJ2-1, the full variable domain is DAGVTQSPTHLIKTRGQQVTLRCSPKSGHDTVSWYQQALGQGPQFIFQYYEEEERQRGNFPDRFSGHQFPNYSSELNVNALLLGDSALYLCASSRDYSDEQFFGPGTRLTVL.

This clonotype was picked up many times. The chain carries TRBV11-3 and TRBJ1-2, with D unresolved. The V gene's germline CDR1 is SGHNT and CDR2 YENEEA. Between the trimmed V and J ends, which lost 0 bases and 6 bases, there was a span of 11 bases. The CDR3 covers 14 residues. CDR3 residues: CASSLEPGNHGYTF. CDR3 DNA: TGTGCCAGCAGCTTAGAACCGGGGAACCATGGCTACACCTTC.

This clonotype was seen a handful of times. The chain uses TRBV23-1 and TRBJ2-7, with D maybe TRBD1 (5 bases). TRBV23-1 is given ORF status, its function remaining uncertain. The V gene lost 4 bases and the J gene lost 7 bases, with 8 bases spanning the gap. The length of the CDR3 is 11 residues. The CDR3, as DNA: TGCGCCAGCAGTCCAGGGAAGGAGCAGTACTTC. Amino acids: CASSPGKEQYF.

The genes are TRBV14 and TRBJ1-4; D remains unclear. Per the germline V gene, CDR1 is SGHDN and CDR2 is FVKESK. Deletions cut 4 bases from V and 8 bases from J, with 17 bases between. The CDR3 runs to 15 residues. This CDR3 is CASSPPGPFGEKLFF. The CDR3 DNA sequence: TGTGCCAGCAGCCCACCGGGCCCATTCGGCGAAAAACTGTTTTTT.

This clonotype is medium-sized in the sample. This chain links TRBV7-9 with TRBJ2-7; D gene ambiguous. Germline CDR1 and CDR2: SEHNR and FQNEAQ (reference sequence). V was clipped by 5 bases and J by 2 bases, with 7 bases between them. The CDR3 totals 12 residues. DNA of the CDR3: TGTGCCAGCAGCCGAGTCCCCTACGAGCAGTACTTC. This sequence encodes CASSRVPYEQYF.

This clonotype qualifies as large. The chain links TRBV6-2 or TRBV6-3 to TRBJ2-7; the D gene is possibly TRBD1 (6 bases). Germline loops: CDR1 MNHEY, CDR2 SVGEGT. The CDR3 is 12 amino acids. V was clipped by 7 bases and J by 2 bases, with 9 bases between them. DNA of the CDR3: TGTGCCAGCACCCGGGACACCTACGAGCAGTACTTC. Amino acid sequence: CASTRDTYEQYF.

The sample holds a few counts of this clonotype. The CDR3 region is CASSEEGTGGSGELFF. In DNA, the CDR3 is TGTGCCAGCAGTGAAGAGGGGACAGGGGGGTCCGGGGAGCTGTTTTTT. J is TRBJ2-2 and V is TRBV6-1; TRBD1 matches 11 bases. The germline V gene encodes CDR1 MNHNS and CDR2 SASEGT. The CDR3 length is 16 residues. J was trimmed by 6 bases and V by 1 base; bases with no gene match: 4.

By share, this clonotype ranks as medium-sized. The rearrangement links TRBV7-2 to TRBJ2-1; 8 positions agree with TRBD2. CDR3 length: 14 residues. Germline assignment: CDR1 SGHTA and CDR2 FQGNSA. The V gene end was trimmed by 3 bases and the J gene end by 7 bases; junction bases not matched to a gene: 5. The CDR3 loop reads CASSLAGGRNEQFF. CDR3 sequence (DNA): TGTGCCAGCAGCTTGGCGGGGGGTCGAAATGAGCAGTTCTTC.